The T cell receptor (beta chain) described here comes from a study of T cells after yellow fever vaccination. Study results and caveats: In post-booster samples, most primary-vaccination clones reappeared (roughly 96% CD4, approximately 91% CD8). A weaker but faster secondary response was observed, peaking on day 5 versus 15.

Germline V gives CDR1 MNHEY, CDR2 SVGAGI. The V and J ends lost 6 bases and 5 bases, in that order; junction bases with no gene match: 9. The CDR3 contains 14 residues. UMIs and a universal primer site were added when TCR cDNA was made by 5'RACE template switching. In TCRdb, the 5' RACE reads were re-called with MiXCR into one record per CDR3 protein. The table records 300,000 or so distinct CDR3 sequences, around 4.1% of them present only once. In regard to this clonotype: Its antigen is currently unknown.

The chain is built from TRBV6-5 and TRBJ1-2, with 7 bases lining up with TRBD1. The TCR was taken from a man younger than 35 who received the YFV17D yellow fever vaccine. This material consisted of PBMCs, taken 5 days after the yellow fever booster vaccination. DNA for the CDR3: TGTGCCAGCAGCCCCGGACAGGCCGTATATGGCTACACCTTC. Protein: CASSPGQAVYGYTF.